The text below deals with one T cell receptor beta chain. The antigen is undetermined. The sample comes from a study of shared clonotypes between healthy human individuals. For the study at large: Donor composition was a couple of women and a few men, aged 18 to 49. The study, taken as a whole, reports: At large depth, rarefaction still showed sorted-subset sequencing to be incomplete. When compared with the clonotypes that were shared by all four sorted-subset donors, the non-shared clonotypes turned out to have lower generation probabilities. The donor pool, a small one, limited the genetic and exposure-history diversity represented.

Sequencing was performed with immunoSEQ multiplex PCR; in TCRdb, only in-frame clones are kept and a portion is missing. The sample shows 1.4 million to 1.5 million clones, 96% of them seen only once. Germline lookup yields CDR1 SGHTA and CDR2 FQGNSA. V was clipped by 3 bases and J by 3 bases, with 8 bases between them. This CDR3 spans 13 amino acids. Material: naive CD4+ T cells sorted from blood. The subset was: CD45RA+ positively selected. This sequence originates from a man aged 25 to 45 in good health. The genes are TRBV7-2 and TRBJ1-1, with D unresolved. The CDR3: CASSFPGYTEAFF. The CDR3, as DNA: TGTGCCAGCAGCTTTCCGGGATACACTGAAGCTTTCTTT.